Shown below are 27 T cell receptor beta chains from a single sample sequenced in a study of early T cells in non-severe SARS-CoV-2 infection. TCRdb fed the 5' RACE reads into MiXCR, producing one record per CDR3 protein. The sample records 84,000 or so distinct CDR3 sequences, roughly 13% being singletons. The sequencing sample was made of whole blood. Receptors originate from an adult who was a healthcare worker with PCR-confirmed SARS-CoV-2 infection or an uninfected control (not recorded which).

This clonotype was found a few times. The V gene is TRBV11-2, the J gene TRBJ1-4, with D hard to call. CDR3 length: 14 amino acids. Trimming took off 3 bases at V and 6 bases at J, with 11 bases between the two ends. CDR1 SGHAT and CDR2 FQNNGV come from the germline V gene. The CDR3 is CASSLGPVDEKLFF. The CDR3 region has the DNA TGTGCCAGCAGCTTGGGCCCTGTGGATGAAAAACTGTTTTTT.

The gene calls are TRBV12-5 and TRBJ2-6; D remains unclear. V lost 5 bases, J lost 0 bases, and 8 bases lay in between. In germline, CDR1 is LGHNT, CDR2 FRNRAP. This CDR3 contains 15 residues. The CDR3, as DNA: TGTGCTAGTGGTCCGAAAAACTCTGGGGCCAACGTCCTGACTTTC. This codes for CASGPKNSGANVLTF.

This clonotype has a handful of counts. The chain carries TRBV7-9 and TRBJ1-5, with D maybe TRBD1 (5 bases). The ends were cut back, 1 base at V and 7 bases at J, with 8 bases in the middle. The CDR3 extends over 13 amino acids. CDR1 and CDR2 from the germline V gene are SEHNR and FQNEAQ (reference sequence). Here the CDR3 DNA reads TGTGCCAGCAGCTTAGGACAGTGGCAGCCCCAGCATTTT. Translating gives CASSLGQWQPQHF.

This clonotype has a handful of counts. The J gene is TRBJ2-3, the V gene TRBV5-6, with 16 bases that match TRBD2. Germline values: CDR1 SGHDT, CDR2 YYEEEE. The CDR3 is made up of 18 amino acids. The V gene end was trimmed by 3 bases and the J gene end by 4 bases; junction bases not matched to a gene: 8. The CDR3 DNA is TGTGCCAGCAGCTGGGGACTAGCGGGGGGGCCTATTCCAGATACGCAGTATTTT. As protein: CASSWGLAGGPIPDTQYF.

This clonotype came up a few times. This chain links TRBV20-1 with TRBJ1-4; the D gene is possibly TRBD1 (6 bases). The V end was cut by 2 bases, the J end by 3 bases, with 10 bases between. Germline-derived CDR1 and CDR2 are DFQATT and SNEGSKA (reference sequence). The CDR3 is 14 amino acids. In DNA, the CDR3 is TGCAGTGCTAGATGGGGGGCTGCTAATGAAAAACTGTTTTTT. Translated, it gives CSARWGAANEKLFF.

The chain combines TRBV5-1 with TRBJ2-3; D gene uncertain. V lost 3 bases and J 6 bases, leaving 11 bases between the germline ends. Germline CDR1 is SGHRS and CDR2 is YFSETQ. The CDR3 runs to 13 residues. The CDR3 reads CASSSPSHDTQYF. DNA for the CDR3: TGCGCCAGCAGCTCCCCCTCGCACGATACGCAGTATTTT.

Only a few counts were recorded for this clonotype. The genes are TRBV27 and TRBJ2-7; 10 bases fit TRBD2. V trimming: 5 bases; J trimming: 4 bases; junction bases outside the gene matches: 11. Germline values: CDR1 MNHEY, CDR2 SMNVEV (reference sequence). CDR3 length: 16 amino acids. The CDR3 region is CASSPSGGFGSYEQYF. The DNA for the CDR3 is TGTGCCAGCAGTCCTAGCGGGGGCTTTGGTAGTTACGAGCAGTACTTC.

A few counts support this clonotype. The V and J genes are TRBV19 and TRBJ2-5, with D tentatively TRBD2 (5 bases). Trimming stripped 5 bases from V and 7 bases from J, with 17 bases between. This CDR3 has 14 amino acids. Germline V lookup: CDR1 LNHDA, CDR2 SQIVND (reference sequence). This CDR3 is CASSEAGVFGTQYF. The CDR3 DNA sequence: TGTGCCAGTAGTGAGGCCGGGGTGTTCGGGACCCAGTACTTC.

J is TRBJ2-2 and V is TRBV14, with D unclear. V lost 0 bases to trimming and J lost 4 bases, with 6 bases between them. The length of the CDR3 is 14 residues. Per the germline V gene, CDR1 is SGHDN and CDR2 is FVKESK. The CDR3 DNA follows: TGTGCCAGCAGCCAAGACTGGAGCACCGGGGAGCTGTTTTTT. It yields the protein CASSQDWSTGELFF.

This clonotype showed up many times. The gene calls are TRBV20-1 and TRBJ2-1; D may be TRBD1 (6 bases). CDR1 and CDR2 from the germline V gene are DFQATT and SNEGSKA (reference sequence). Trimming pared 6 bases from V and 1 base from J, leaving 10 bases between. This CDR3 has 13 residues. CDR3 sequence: CSAIQGSYNEQFF. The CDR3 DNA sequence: TGCAGTGCGATACAGGGATCCTACAATGAGCAGTTCTTC.

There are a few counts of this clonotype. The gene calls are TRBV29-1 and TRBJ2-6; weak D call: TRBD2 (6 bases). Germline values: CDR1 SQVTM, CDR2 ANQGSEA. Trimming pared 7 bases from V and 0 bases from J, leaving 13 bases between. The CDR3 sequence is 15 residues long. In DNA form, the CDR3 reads TGCAGCGCTTCCGGGGGACGCTCTGGGGCCAACGTCCTGACTTTC. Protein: CSASGGRSGANVLTF.

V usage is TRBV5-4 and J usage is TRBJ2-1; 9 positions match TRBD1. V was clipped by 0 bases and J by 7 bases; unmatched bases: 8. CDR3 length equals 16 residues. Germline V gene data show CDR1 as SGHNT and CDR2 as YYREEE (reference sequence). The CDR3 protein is CASSLEGTGLKNEQFF. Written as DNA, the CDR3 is TGTGCCAGCAGCTTGGAGGGGACAGGGTTGAAAAATGAGCAGTTCTTC. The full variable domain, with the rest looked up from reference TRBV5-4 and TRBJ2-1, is ETGVTQSPTHLIKTRGQQVTLRCSSQSGHNTVSWYQQALGQGPQFIFQYYREEENGRGNFPPRFSGLQFPNYSSELNVNALELDDSALYLCASSLEGTGLKNEQFFGPGTRLTVL.

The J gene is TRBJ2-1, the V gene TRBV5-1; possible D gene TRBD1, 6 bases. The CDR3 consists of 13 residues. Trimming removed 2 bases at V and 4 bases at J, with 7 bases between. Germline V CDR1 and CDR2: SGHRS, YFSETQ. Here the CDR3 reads CASSLQGYNEQFF. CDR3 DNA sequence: TGCGCCAGCAGCTTACAGGGATACAATGAGCAGTTCTTC.

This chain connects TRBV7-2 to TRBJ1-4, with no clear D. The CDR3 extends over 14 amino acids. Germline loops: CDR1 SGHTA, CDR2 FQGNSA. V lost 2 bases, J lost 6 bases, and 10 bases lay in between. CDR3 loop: CASSLMGNDEKLFF. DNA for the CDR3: TGTGCCAGCAGCTTAATGGGGAACGATGAAAAACTGTTTTTT.

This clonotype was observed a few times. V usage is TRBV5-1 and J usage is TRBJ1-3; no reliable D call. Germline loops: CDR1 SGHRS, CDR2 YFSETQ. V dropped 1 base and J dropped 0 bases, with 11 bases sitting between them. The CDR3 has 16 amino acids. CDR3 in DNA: TGCGCCAGCAGCTTGCGTACGGACTTCTCTGGAAACACCATATATTTT. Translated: CASSLRTDFSGNTIYF.

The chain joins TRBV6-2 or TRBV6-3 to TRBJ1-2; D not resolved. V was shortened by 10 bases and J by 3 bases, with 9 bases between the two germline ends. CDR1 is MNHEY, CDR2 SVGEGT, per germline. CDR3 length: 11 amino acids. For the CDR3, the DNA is TGTGCCACTCACGGGCACTATGGCTACACCTTC. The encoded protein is CATHGHYGYTF.

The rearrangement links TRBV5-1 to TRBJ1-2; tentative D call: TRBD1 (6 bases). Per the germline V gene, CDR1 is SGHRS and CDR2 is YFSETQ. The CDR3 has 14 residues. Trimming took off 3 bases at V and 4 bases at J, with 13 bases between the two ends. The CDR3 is CASSSKGEIYGYTF. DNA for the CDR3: TGCGCCAGCAGCTCTAAGGGGGAAATCTATGGCTACACCTTC.

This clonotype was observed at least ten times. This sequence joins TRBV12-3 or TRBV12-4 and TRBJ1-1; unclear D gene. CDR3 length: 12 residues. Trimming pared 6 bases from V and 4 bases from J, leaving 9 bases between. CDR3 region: CASSLEVTEAFF. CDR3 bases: TGTGCCAGCAGCCTGGAGGTCACTGAAGCTTTCTTT.

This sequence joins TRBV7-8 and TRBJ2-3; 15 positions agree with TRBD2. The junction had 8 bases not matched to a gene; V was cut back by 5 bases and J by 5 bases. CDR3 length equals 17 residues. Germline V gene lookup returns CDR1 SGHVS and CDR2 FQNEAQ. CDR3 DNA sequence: TGTGCCAGCAGCGCGGGAGGACTAGCGGGGGGGAGAGATACGCAGTATTTT. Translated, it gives CASSAGGLAGGRDTQYF.

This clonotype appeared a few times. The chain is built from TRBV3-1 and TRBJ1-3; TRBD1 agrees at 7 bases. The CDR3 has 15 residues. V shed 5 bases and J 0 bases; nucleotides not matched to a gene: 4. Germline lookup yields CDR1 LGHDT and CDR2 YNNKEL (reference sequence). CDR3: CASSDRAHSGNTIYF. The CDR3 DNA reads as TGTGCCAGCAGCGACAGGGCCCACTCTGGAAACACCATATATTTT.

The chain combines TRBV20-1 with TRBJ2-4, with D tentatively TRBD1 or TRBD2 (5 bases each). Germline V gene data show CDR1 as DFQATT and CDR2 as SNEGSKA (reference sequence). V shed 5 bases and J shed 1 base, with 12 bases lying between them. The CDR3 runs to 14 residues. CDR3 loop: CSAPKGSAKNIQYF. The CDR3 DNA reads TGCAGTGCTCCGAAGGGGAGTGCCAAAAACATTCAGTACTTC.

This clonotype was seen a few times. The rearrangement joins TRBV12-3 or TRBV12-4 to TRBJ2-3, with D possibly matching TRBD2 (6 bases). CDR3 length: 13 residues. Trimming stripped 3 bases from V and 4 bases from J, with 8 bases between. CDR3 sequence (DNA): TGTGCCAGCAGTTTGCGGGGCGCAGATACGCAGTATTTT. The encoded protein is CASSLRGADTQYF.

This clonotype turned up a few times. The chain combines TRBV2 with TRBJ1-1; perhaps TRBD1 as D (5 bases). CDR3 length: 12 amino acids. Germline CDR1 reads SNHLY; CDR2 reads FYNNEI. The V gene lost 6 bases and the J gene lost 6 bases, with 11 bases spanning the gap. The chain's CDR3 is CASRAQAAEAFF. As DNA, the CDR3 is TGTGCCAGCAGGGCACAGGCGGCTGAAGCTTTCTTT.

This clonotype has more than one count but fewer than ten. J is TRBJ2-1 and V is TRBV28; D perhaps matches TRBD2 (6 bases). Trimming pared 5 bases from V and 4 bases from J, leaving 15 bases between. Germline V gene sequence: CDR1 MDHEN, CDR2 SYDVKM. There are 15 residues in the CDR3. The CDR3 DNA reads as TGTGCCAGCAGTGTAGCGGACCTCGGATACAATGAGCAGTTCTTC. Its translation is CASSVADLGYNEQFF.

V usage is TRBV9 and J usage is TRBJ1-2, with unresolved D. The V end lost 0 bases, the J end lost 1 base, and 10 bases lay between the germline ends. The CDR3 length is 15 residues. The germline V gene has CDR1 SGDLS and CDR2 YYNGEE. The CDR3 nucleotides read TGTGCCAGCAGCGTAGACGAGGCGATTAACTATGGCTACACCTTC. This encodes CASSVDEAINYGYTF.

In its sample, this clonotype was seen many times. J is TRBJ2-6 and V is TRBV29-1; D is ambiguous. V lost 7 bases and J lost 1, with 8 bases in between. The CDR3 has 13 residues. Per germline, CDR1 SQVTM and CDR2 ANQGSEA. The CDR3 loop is CSASSSGANVLTF. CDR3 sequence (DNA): TGCAGCGCCTCATCTTCTGGGGCCAACGTCCTGACTTTC.

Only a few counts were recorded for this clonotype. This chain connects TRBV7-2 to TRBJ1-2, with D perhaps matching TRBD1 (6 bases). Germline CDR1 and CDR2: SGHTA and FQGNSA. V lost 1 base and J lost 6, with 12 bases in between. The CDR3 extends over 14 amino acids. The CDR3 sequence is CASSLEPRGDGYTF. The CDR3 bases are TGTGCCAGCAGCTTAGAACCCAGGGGAGATGGCTACACCTTC.